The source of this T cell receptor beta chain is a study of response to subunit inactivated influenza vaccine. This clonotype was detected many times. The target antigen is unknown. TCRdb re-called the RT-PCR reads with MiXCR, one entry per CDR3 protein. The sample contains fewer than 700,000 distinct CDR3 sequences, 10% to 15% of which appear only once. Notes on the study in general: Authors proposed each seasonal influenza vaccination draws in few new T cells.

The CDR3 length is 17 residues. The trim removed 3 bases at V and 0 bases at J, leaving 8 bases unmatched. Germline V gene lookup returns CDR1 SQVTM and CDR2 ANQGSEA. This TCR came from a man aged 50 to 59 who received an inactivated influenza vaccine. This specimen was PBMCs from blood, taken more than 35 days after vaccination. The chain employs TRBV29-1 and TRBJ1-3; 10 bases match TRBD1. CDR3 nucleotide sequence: TGCAGCGTTGAGCGGGACAGGGGTTTGGGCTCTGGAAACACCATATATTTT. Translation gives CSVERDRGLGSGNTIYF.